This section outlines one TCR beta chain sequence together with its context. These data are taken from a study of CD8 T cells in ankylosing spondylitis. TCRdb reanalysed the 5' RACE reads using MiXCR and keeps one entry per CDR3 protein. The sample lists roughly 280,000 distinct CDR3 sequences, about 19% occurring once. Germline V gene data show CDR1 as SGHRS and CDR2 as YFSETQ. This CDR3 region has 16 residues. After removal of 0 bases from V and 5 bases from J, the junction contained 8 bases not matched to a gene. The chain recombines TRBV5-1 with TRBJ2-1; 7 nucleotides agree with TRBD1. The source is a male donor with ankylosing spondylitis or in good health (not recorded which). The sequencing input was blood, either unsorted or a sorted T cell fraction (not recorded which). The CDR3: CASSLGQGSENNEQFF. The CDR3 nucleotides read TGCGCCAGCAGCTTGGGACAGGGCAGCGAAAACAATGAGCAGTTCTTC.